The rows below give T cell receptor beta chains drawn from one sample of a study of T cell responses to AZD1222 COVID-19 vaccine. Measured with immunoSEQ multiplex PCR; TCRdb has only the in-frame clones, and not every one. Here the sample spans about 150,000 clones, more than 85% being singletons. Sequencing was performed on peripheral blood, taken 28 days after the second AZD1222 dose. These receptors all come from an adult who received the AZD1222 COVID-19 vaccine. The CDR3 runs from the conserved cysteine through the conserved F or W. Fields, in order: D gene, J gene, V gene, clone size, CDR3 protein, CDR3 DNA. The D gene is left open where the match is weak. Clone size is given for some rows only: seen once, a few or many times, or a class if the clone is expanded.

>NA|TRBJ1-4|TRBV11-3|NA
CASSFQKKEKLFF
TGTGCCAGCAGCTTCCAGAAAAAGGAAAAACTGTTTTTT
>NA|TRBJ1-2|TRBV20-1|NA
CSASERGGYTF
TGCAGTGCTAGCGAAAGGGGAGGCTACACCTTC
>TRBD1|TRBJ1-5|TRBV19|few
CASSIDPLTGFFNQPQHF
TGTGCCAGTAGTATAGACCCGTTGACAGGGTTTTTCAATCAGCCCCAGCATTTT
>NA|TRBJ2-7|TRBV7-9|NA
CASSWGDGEQYF
TGTGCCAGCAGCTGGGGGGACGGGGAGCAGTACTTC
>NA|TRBJ2-7|TRBV25-1|few
CASSVLGYEQYF
TGTGCCAGCAGTGTCCTGGGCTACGAGCAGTACTTC
>NA|TRBJ2-7|TRBV15|NA
CATSRDAGVSEQYF
TGTGCCACCAGCAGAGATGCCGGGGTTAGCGAGCAGTACTTC
>TRBD1|TRBJ1-2|TRBV27|NA
CASSPITGTGAGVNYGYTF
TGTGCCAGCAGTCCCATTACCGGGACAGGGGCCGGGGTTAACTATGGCTACACCTTC
>TRBD1|TRBJ2-3|TRBV14|NA
CASSQPGTGVTDTQYF
TGTGCCAGCAGCCAACCCGGGACAGGGGTCACAGATACGCAGTATTTT
>NA|TRBJ1-3|TRBV18|NA
CASSAPYGELSGNTIYF
TGTGCCAGCTCAGCTCCCTACGGCGAACTCTCTGGAAACACCATATATTTT
>TRBD1|TRBJ1-6|TRBV25-1|NA
CASIPAGGFSPLHF
TGTGCCAGCATCCCGGCAGGGGGATTTTCACCCCTCCACTTT
>NA|TRBJ1-1|TRBV10-3|few
CAIQGDTEAFF
TGTGCCATCCAGGGAGACACTGAAGCTTTCTTT
>NA|TRBJ1-5|TRBV18|NA
CASSPSNDQPQHF
TGTGCCAGCTCACCCAGTAATGATCAGCCCCAGCATTTT
>NA|TRBJ1-6|TRBV4-2|NA
CASSQNRVGDNSPLHF
TGTGCCAGCAGCCAGAACAGGGTCGGGGATAATTCACCCCTCCACTTT
>TRBD1|TRBJ1-1|TRBV25-1|NA
CASSASTGKAEAFF
TGTGCCAGCAGTGCTTCGACAGGGAAAGCTGAAGCTTTCTTT
>TRBD1|TRBJ2-1|TRBV6-5|NA
CASSFTGQGAGNEQFF
TGTGCCAGCAGTTTCACGGGACAGGGGGCTGGAAATGAGCAGTTCTTC
>NA|TRBJ2-3|TRBV2|NA
CASNDGMGGGTDTQYF
TGTGCCAGCAATGACGGGATGGGCGGGGGCACAGATACGCAGTATTTT
>NA|TRBJ1-1|TRBV7-2|once
CASSFAYTEAFF
TGTGCCAGCAGCTTCGCTTACACTGAAGCTTTCTTT
>NA|TRBJ2-1|TRBV6-5|NA
CASSPQVSPTEQFF
TGTGCCAGCAGTCCCCAGGTTTCCCCTACTGAGCAGTTCTTC
>NA|TRBJ2-1|TRBV7-3|NA
CASSLTSSSHEQFF
TGTGCCAGCAGCTTAACCAGTAGCTCCCATGAGCAGTTCTTC
>NA|TRBJ1-5|TRBV9|NA
CASSAGYSNQPQHF
TGTGCCAGCAGTGCAGGATATAGCAATCAGCCCCAGCATTTT
>TRBD1|TRBJ2-7|TRBV4-3|NA
CASSQYRGPSYEQYF
TGCGCCAGCAGCCAGTACAGGGGTCCGTCCTACGAGCAGTACTTC
>TRBD1|TRBJ2-7|TRBV4-2|NA
CASSPETGGRSEQYF
TGTGCCAGCAGCCCCGAGACAGGGGGCCGCTCCGAGCAGTACTTC
>TRBD1|TRBJ1-4|TRBV10-3|NA
CAISRTGENEKLFF
TGTGCCATCAGTAGGACAGGGGAAAATGAAAAACTGTTTTTT
>NA|TRBJ1-1|TRBV18|once
CASSPFTFAGGNPTEAFF
TGTGCCAGCTCACCATTTACCTTTGCCGGGGGGAACCCCACTGAAGCTTTCTTT
>NA|TRBJ1-1|TRBV9|NA
CASKPGEGTEAFF
TGTGCCAGCAAACCGGGGGAAGGCACTGAAGCTTTCTTT
>NA|TRBJ2-1|TRBV24-1|NA
CATSGSYNEQFF
TGTGCCACCTCGGGCTCCTACAATGAGCAGTTCTTC
>TRBD2|TRBJ2-5|TRBV2|NA
CASSETGPGLAGGQETQYF
TGTGCCAGCAGTGAAACCGGCCCGGGACTAGCGGGAGGCCAAGAGACCCAGTACTTC
>NA|TRBJ2-7|TRBV21-1|few
CASSKVVGGEQYF
TGTGCCAGCAGCAAAGTTGTGGGAGGGGAGCAGTACTTC
>NA|TRBJ1-2|TRBV19|NA
CASSIRGYGYTF
TGTGCCAGTAGTATCAGGGGTTATGGCTACACCTTC
>TRBD1|TRBJ1-2|TRBV24-1|once
CATSDSGQGARGYTF
TGTGCCACCAGTGACTCCGGACAGGGGGCGCGTGGCTACACCTTC
>NA|TRBJ2-1|TRBV7-8|NA
CASSSRGPTYNEQFF
TGTGCCAGCAGCTCCCGCGGCCCTACCTACAATGAGCAGTTCTTC
>NA|TRBJ2-7|TRBV6-4|NA
CASSDNPSDTYEQYF
TGTGCCAGCAGTGACAATCCTAGCGACACCTACGAGCAGTACTTC
>NA|TRBJ2-7|TRBV6-5|once
CASSPGHKYEQYF
TGTGCCAGCAGCCCGGGACACAAGTACGAGCAGTACTTC
>NA|TRBJ2-7|TRBV18|NA
CASSGLAYEQYF
TGTGCCAGCTCCGGACTTGCCTACGAGCAGTACTTC
>NA|TRBJ1-2|TRBV24-1|NA
CATSAVGLRNITF
TGTGCCACCAGTGCCGTGGGGTTGAGAAACATCACCTTC